Following are 11 T cell receptor beta chains from one sample sequenced in a study of cytomegalovirus exposure and HLA in healthy donors. The PCR made use of 60 Vbeta and 13 Jbeta primers. Sequenced by immunoSEQ multiplex PCR; TCRdb stores in-frame clones only, minus some. The sample consists of 95,000 to 120,000 clones, around 77% of them appearing once. Source material: PBMCs. The receptors were sampled from a woman aged 25 to 39 in good health and CMV-seropositive.

J is TRBJ2-1 and V is TRBV10-3; no firm D call. The CDR3 is 11 amino acids. Trimming removed 7 bases at V and 5 bases at J, with 6 bases between. Germline-derived CDR1 and CDR2 are ENHRY and SYGVKD. The CDR3 is CAITRDNEQFF. The DNA for the CDR3 is TGTGCCATCACGCGAGACAATGAGCAGTTCTTC.

This chain uses TRBV7-3 with TRBJ1-2; D possibly corresponds to TRBD1 (6 bases). The CDR3 has 16 amino acids. CDR1 and CDR2 (germline): SGHTA, FQGTGA. Trimming cost V 5 bases and J 0 bases, with 16 bases left between them. As DNA, the CDR3 is TGTGCCAGCAGCCCACAGGGCCCCCAAACTAACTATGGCTACACCTTC. It yields the protein CASSPQGPQTNYGYTF.

The rearrangement joins TRBV5-1 to TRBJ2-5; tentative D call: TRBD2 (6 bases). Trimming took 6 bases from V and 5 from J, leaving 20 bases between them. The CDR3 totals 15 residues. The germline V gene has CDR1 SGHRS and CDR2 YFSETQ. Here the CDR3 DNA reads TGCGCCAGCACCAAGGAGGGCTCGAGGGGCGAGACCCAGTACTTC. Protein sequence: CASTKEGSRGETQYF.

V gene TRBV18 combines with J gene TRBJ1-2; perhaps TRBD1 as D (5 bases). Germline V lookup: CDR1 KGHSH, CDR2 LQKENI. The V and J ends lost 2 bases and 8 bases respectively, with 12 bases between them. The CDR3 covers 13 residues. For the CDR3, the DNA is TGTGCCAGCTCACCATCCTCAGGGCGGGGCTACACCTTC. Its translation: CASSPSSGRGYTF.

Comment on this clone: Other DNA variants within this sample encode the same CDR3. The chain's CDR3 is CASSEQGSSYEQYF. The CDR3 DNA is TGTGCCAGCAGTGAACAGGGGAGCTCCTACGAGCAGTACTTC. The rearrangement joins TRBV2 to TRBJ2-7; D is possibly TRBD1 (6 bases). Between the trimmed V and J ends, which lost 2 bases and 0 bases, there was a span of 8 bases. CDR1 and CDR2 from the germline V gene are SNHLY and FYNNEI. The length of the CDR3 is 14 residues.

The chain is built from TRBV19 and TRBJ1-1; 7 bases line up with TRBD1. With 6 bases clipped from V and 2 bases from J, the junction kept 9 bases outside the gene matches. CDR1 is LNHDA and CDR2 is SQIVND in the germline V gene (reference sequence). This CDR3 comprises 15 residues. The CDR3 reads CASRLGQALNTEAFF. CDR3 nucleotide sequence: TGTGCCAGTAGGTTAGGACAGGCGCTTAACACTGAAGCTTTCTTT.

The chain has TRBV9 and TRBJ2-1; TRBD1 agrees at 8 bases. CDR1 and CDR2 from the germline V gene are SGDLS and YYNGEE. After removal of 0 bases from V and 8 bases from J, the junction contained 4 bases not matched to a gene. This CDR3 is built from 14 residues. The CDR3 DNA is TGTGCCAGCAGCGTAGTTGGACAGGGCGATGAGCAGTTCTTC. It encodes CASSVVGQGDEQFF.

The V call is TRBV5-4, the J call TRBJ1-3, with a possible D match to TRBD1 (5 bases). This CDR3 comprises 12 residues. Trimming stripped 9 bases from V and 2 bases from J, with 9 bases between. Germline V lookup: CDR1 SGHNT, CDR2 YYREEE (reference sequence). The CDR3 region has the DNA TGTGCCAACAAAGGGGCTGGAAACACCATATATTTT. It encodes CANKGAGNTIYF. Full variable domain (rest looked up from reference TRBV5-4 and TRBJ1-3): ETGVTQSPTHLIKTRGQQVTLRCSSQSGHNTVSWYQQALGQGPQFIFQYYREEENGRGNFPPRFSGLQFPNYSSELNVNALELDDSALYLCANKGAGNTIYFGEGSWLTVV.

The chain links TRBV29-1 to TRBJ2-1; tentative D call: TRBD2 (6 bases). Germline V gives CDR1 SQVTM, CDR2 ANQGSEA. CDR3 length: 15 residues. V shed 5 bases and J shed 0 bases, with 14 bases lying between them. The CDR3 loop reads CSVKTPGSSYNEQFF. The CDR3 bases are TGCAGCGTTAAAACTCCCGGGAGCTCCTACAATGAGCAGTTCTTC.

The chain has TRBV30 and TRBJ2-3; perhaps TRBD1 as D (6 bases). Looked up from germline, CDR1 is GTSNPN and CDR2 is SVGIG (reference sequence). The V end was cut by 0 bases, the J end by 3 bases, with 22 bases between. CDR3 length: 18 residues. The CDR3 reads CAWSVSPLGGVVTDTQYF. CDR3 sequence (DNA): TGTGCCTGGAGTGTATCCCCCTTAGGGGGAGTTGTTACAGATACGCAGTATTTT.

The chain couples TRBV28 to TRBJ2-7, with D possibly TRBD2 on 6 matching bases. The V end was cut by 5 bases, the J end by 4 bases, with 18 bases between. CDR3 length equals 15 residues. Germline assignment: CDR1 MDHEN and CDR2 SYDVKM. CDR3: CASSKGTDLGYEQYF. The CDR3 DNA reads as TGTGCCAGCAGTAAGGGGACTGACCTGGGGTACGAGCAGTACTTC.